Listed below are T cell receptor beta chains from one sample, sequenced in a study of shared clonotypes between healthy human individuals. Libraries were prepared by immunoSEQ multiplex PCR; TCRdb keeps only in-frame clonotypes and omits some of them. The table shows over 850,000 clones, with around three quarters occurring only once. What was sequenced was memory CD4+ T cells from PBMCs. These receptors were obtained from a man in his late teens or twenties in good health. Some clones in this sample may be carry-over from other donors' samples. The CDR3 runs from the conserved cysteine through the conserved F or W. The order of the fields is J gene, V gene, clone size, D gene, CDR3 protein, CDR3 DNA. D genes are given only for firm matches. Clone size is given for some rows only: seen once, a few or many times, or a class if the clone is expanded.

J: TRBJ1-1; V: TRBV19; size: -; D: -; CDR3: CASSIPSNTEAFF; DNA: TGTGCCAGTAGTATTCCATCGAACACTGAAGCTTTCTTT
J: TRBJ1-5; V: TRBV6-1; size: -; D: -; CDR3: CASSEREGRSNQPQHF; DNA: TGTGCCAGCAGTGAACGAGAGGGTCGTAGCAATCAGCCCCAGCATTTT
J: TRBJ1-4; V: TRBV6-1; size: -; D: -; CDR3: CASSVGESGTLKLFF; DNA: TGTGCCAGCAGTGTCGGAGAAAGCGGAACCCTAAAACTGTTTTTT
J: TRBJ1-2; V: TRBV2; size: -; D: -; CDR3: CASSARENYGYTF; DNA: TGTGCCAGCAGTGCACGAGAGAACTATGGCTACACCTTC
J: TRBJ2-2; V: TRBV7-9; size: few; D: TRBD1; CDR3: CASSFSRGQGAGELFF; DNA: TGTGCCAGCAGCTTCTCCAGAGGACAGGGGGCCGGGGAGCTGTTTTTT
J: TRBJ2-7; V: TRBV10-3; size: -; D: -; CDR3: CAISAEGSREQYF; DNA: TGTGCCATCAGCGCAGAGGGCAGCAGGGAGCAGTACTTC
J: TRBJ2-7; V: TRBV27; size: -; D: TRBD1; CDR3: CASSQPTGGPTYEQYF; DNA: TGTGCCAGCAGCCAACCTACAGGGGGCCCTACCTACGAGCAGTACTTC
J: TRBJ2-3; V: TRBV30; size: few; D: -; CDR3: CAWSSMDTSTDTQYF; DNA: TGTGCCTGGAGTTCAATGGATACTAGCACAGATACGCAGTATTTT
J: TRBJ2-3; V: TRBV2; size: -; D: TRBD2; CDR3: CASSQGAVAGRGTQYF; DNA: TGTGCCAGCAGCCAAGGGGCGGTAGCGGGACGTGGGACGCAGTATTTT
J: TRBJ2-7; V: TRBV5-1; size: -; D: -; CDR3: CASRKRAEDPYEQYF; DNA: TGCGCCAGCAGAAAGCGAGCGGAGGACCCCTACGAGCAGTACTTC
J: TRBJ2-7; V: TRBV5-1; size: once; D: -; CDR3: CASTRGAGELYEQYF; DNA: TGCGCCAGCACCCGCGGGGCAGGGGAGTTGTACGAGCAGTACTTC
J: TRBJ2-7; V: TRBV2; size: few; D: -; CDR3: CASSAMGVKGNEQYF; DNA: TGTGCCAGCAGCGCTATGGGGGTGAAGGGGAACGAGCAGTACTTC
J: TRBJ1-2; V: TRBV7-8; size: -; D: TRBD1; CDR3: CASSSDRGLGYGYTF; DNA: TGTGCCAGCAGCTCAGACAGGGGATTGGGTTATGGCTACACCTTC
J: TRBJ1-4; V: TRBV19; size: -; D: -; CDR3: CASSFLYGKLFF; DNA: TGTGCCAGTAGTTTCCTATACGGAAAACTGTTTTTT
J: TRBJ2-6; V: TRBV2; size: -; D: -; CDR3: CASSEAGRTSGANVLTF; DNA: TGTGCCAGCAGTGAAGCCGGGCGGACCTCTGGGGCCAACGTCCTGACTTTC
J: TRBJ2-4; V: TRBV7-9; size: -; D: TRBD2; CDR3: CASSRLAGTIAKNIQYF; DNA: TGTGCCAGCAGCCGCCTAGCGGGTACTATAGCCAAAAACATTCAGTACTTC
J: TRBJ2-5; V: TRBV5-1; size: -; D: -; CDR3: CASNRLDRETQYF; DNA: TGCGCCAGCAACAGACTAGATCGGGAGACCCAGTACTTC
J: TRBJ2-3; V: TRBV5-6; size: -; D: TRBD2; CDR3: CASSYSGLASTDTQYF; DNA: TGTGCCAGCAGCTATAGCGGACTAGCGAGCACAGATACGCAGTATTTT
J: TRBJ2-2; V: TRBV19; size: -; D: -; CDR3: CASTSTGTRLTGELFF; DNA: TGTGCCAGTACCTCGACCGGGACAAGGCTGACCGGGGAGCTGTTTTTT
J: TRBJ2-1; V: TRBV29-1; size: -; D: -; CDR3: CSVDRSSYNEQFF; DNA: TGCAGCGTTGACAGGAGCTCCTACAATGAGCAGTTCTTC
J: TRBJ1-5; V: TRBV28; size: few; D: -; CDR3: CATQGLSNQPQHF; DNA: TGTGCCACCCAGGGCCTTAGCAATCAGCCCCAGCATTTT
J: TRBJ2-1; V: TRBV4-3; size: -; D: TRBD2; CDR3: CASSQEGSGSNEQFF; DNA: TGCGCCAGCAGCCAAGAAGGTAGCGGGAGCAATGAGCAGTTCTTC
J: TRBJ1-5; V: TRBV27; size: -; D: -; CDR3: CASRPRGGLFQPQHF; DNA: TGTGCCAGCAGGCCAAGGGGCGGGTTATTTCAGCCCCAGCATTTT
J: TRBJ2-7; V: TRBV12-5; size: -; D: TRBD2; CDR3: CASGQYPSSGLTGEQYF; DNA: TGTGCTAGTGGTCAGTATCCATCTAGCGGACTTACGGGAGAGCAGTACTTC
J: TRBJ1-4; V: TRBV28; size: -; D: -; CDR3: CASSPRKAPFRELF; DNA: TGTGCCAGCAGTCCTCGCAAGGCGCCCTTCCGGGAGCTGTTT
J: TRBJ1-4; V: TRBV7-3; size: -; D: TRBD1; CDR3: CASSLSGTGPEKLFF; DNA: TGTGCCAGCAGCCTCTCCGGGACAGGGCCTGAAAAACTGTTTTTT
J: TRBJ2-7; V: TRBV11-3; size: -; D: TRBD1; CDR3: CASSSAAGQGTFYEQYF; DNA: TGTGCCAGCAGCTCCGCGGCGGGACAGGGGACCTTCTACGAGCAGTACTTC
J: TRBJ2-1; V: TRBV29-1; size: once; D: TRBD2; CDR3: CSVAVDRGTSGRLSSQYNEQFF; DNA: TGCAGCGTCGCAGTCGACAGGGGGACTAGCGGGCGTCTCTCTTCACAATACAATGAGCAGTTCTTC
J: TRBJ1-1; V: TRBV5-1; size: -; D: TRBD1; CDR3: CASSLEGADTEAFF; DNA: TGCGCCAGCAGCTTGGAGGGGGCAGACACTGAAGCTTTCTTT
J: TRBJ1-4; V: TRBV6-1; size: -; D: -; CDR3: CASSEQGGQEKLFF; DNA: TGTGCCAGCAGTGAACAGGGAGGGCAGGAAAAACTGTTTTTT
J: TRBJ2-7; V: TRBV6-5; size: once; D: -; CDR3: CASSSGVGYEQYF; DNA: TGTGCCAGCAGTTCAGGGGTCGGCTACGAGCAGTACTTC
J: TRBJ1-4; V: TRBV6-6; size: -; D: TRBD1; CDR3: CASSYPGQGAQEKLFF; DNA: TGTGCCAGCAGTTACCCCGGACAGGGGGCACAAGAAAAACTGTTTTTT
J: TRBJ2-7; V: TRBV7-3; size: -; D: TRBD1; CDR3: CASSSWDRGSYEQYF; DNA: TGTGCCAGCAGCTCCTGGGACAGGGGCTCCTACGAGCAGTACTTC
J: TRBJ2-1; V: TRBV10-3; size: -; D: TRBD1; CDR3: CAISARTGGNEQFF; DNA: TGTGCCATCAGTGCACGGACAGGGGGAAATGAGCAGTTCTTC
J: TRBJ1-2; V: TRBV2; size: -; D: -; CDR3: CASSADDGGYTF; DNA: TGTGCCAGCAGTGCCGACGATGGTGGCTACACCTTC
J: TRBJ2-7; V: TRBV11-1; size: -; D: TRBD1; CDR3: CASSLAGTDHSYEQYF; DNA: TGTGCCAGCAGCTTAGCCGGGACAGACCACTCCTACGAGCAGTACTTC
J: TRBJ1-1; V: TRBV5-1; size: -; D: -; CDR3: CASQQWAGGNTEAFF; DNA: TGCGCCAGCCAGCAGTGGGCAGGAGGGAACACTGAAGCTTTCTTT
J: TRBJ2-2; V: TRBV28; size: -; D: TRBD1; CDR3: CASSLLQGATITGELFF; DNA: TGTGCCAGCAGTTTGTTACAGGGGGCAACAATCACCGGGGAGCTGTTTTTT
J: TRBJ1-5; V: TRBV19; size: -; D: -; CDR3: CASNTPTGTHQPQHF; DNA: TGTGCCAGTAACACCCCAACAGGGACCCATCAGCCCCAGCATTTT
J: TRBJ1-1; V: TRBV7-2; size: once; D: -; CDR3: CASSLAPVEYTEAFF; DNA: TGTGCCAGCAGCTTAGCGCCAGTAGAGTACACTGAAGCTTTCTTT
J: TRBJ1-2; V: TRBV19; size: -; D: -; CDR3: CASSSGRNYGYTF; DNA: TGTGCCAGTAGCTCCGGACGCAACTATGGCTACACCTTC
J: TRBJ1-2; V: TRBV4-2; size: -; D: -; CDR3: CASSQDQYGYTF; DNA: TGTGCCAGCAGCCAAGATCAGTATGGCTACACCTTC
J: TRBJ2-5; V: TRBV11-1; size: -; D: TRBD2; CDR3: CASSPRTRQETQYF; DNA: TGTGCCAGCAGCCCGCGGACTAGACAAGAGACCCAGTACTTC